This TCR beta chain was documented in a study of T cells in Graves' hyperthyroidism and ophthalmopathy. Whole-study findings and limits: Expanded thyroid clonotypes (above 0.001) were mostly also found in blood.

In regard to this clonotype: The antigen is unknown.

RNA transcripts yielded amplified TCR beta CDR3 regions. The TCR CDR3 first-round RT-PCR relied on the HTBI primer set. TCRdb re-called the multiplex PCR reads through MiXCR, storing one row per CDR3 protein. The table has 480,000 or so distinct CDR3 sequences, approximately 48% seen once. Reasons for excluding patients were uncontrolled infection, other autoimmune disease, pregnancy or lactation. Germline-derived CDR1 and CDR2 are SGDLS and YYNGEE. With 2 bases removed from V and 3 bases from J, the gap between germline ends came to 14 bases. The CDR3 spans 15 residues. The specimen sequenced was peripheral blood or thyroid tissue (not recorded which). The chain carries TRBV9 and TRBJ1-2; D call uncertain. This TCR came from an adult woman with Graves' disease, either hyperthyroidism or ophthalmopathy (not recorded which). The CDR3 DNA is TGTGCCAGCAGCGTGGATTGGGCAGGAGACTATGGCTACACCTTC. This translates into CASSVDWAGDYGYTF.